This entry lists 18 T cell receptor beta chains sequenced from one sample in a study of vaccination and CD4 T cells after COVID-19. Their specific antigens are unknown. The treatment denotes: approximately 9-day PBMC culture with coronavirus spike peptide pools or control peptides (ViraFEST assay). CD4+ T cells that had been cultured provided DNA sequenced with the Oncomine TCR Beta short-read assay. In TCRdb, the PCR reads were re-called with MiXCR into one record per CDR3 protein. The table has fewer than 15,000 distinct CDR3 sequences, about 30% seen once; the top ten hold 13%. The specimen was CD4+ T cells from blood, cultured in vitro, collected after SARS-CoV-2 vaccination. The receptors were sampled from a human donor who had recovered from COVID-19.

V and J are TRBV6-1 and TRBJ1-1; possible D gene TRBD1, 6 bases. Deletions cut 2 bases from V and 2 bases from J, with 9 bases between. The CDR3 length is 14 residues. CDR1 MNHNS and CDR2 SASEGT come from the germline V gene. For the CDR3, the DNA is TGTGCCAGCAGTGAAACACAGGGTAACACTGAAGCTTTCTTT. Amino acid sequence: CASSETQGNTEAFF.

This chain links TRBV6-5 with TRBJ2-1; TRBD1 agrees at 10 bases. The J call is doubtful: the DNA matches TRBJ2-7 better. This CDR3 contains 17 residues. Germline V gene sequence: CDR1 MNHEY, CDR2 SVGAGI. The CDR3 region is CASSSPLPTGGTREQYF. As DNA, the CDR3 is TGTGCCAGCAGTTCTCCCCTACCGACAGGGGGCACGAGGGAGCAGTACTTC.

The chain couples TRBV20-1 to TRBJ2-1; 11 bases fit TRBD2. V gave up 4 bases and J gave up 2 bases; unmatched junction bases: 1. Per the germline V gene, CDR1 is DFQATT and CDR2 is SNEGSKA (reference sequence). This CDR3 is 14 amino acids long. The CDR3 region is CSAKTSGTYNEQFF. The CDR3 nucleotides read TGCAGTGCTAAGACTAGCGGGACCTACAATGAGCAGTTCTTC.

Judged by abundance, this clonotype is medium-sized. The rearrangement links TRBV24-1 to TRBJ2-3; the D gene is possibly TRBD1 (6 bases). The CDR3 has 14 residues. Germline lookup yields CDR1 KGHDR and CDR2 SFDVKD. Trimming shortened V by 5 bases and J by 1 base, and 9 bases separated the two germline ends. DNA of the CDR3: TGTGCCACCAGTGTACAGGGAGGCACAGATACGCAGTATTTT. As protein: CATSVQGGTDTQYF.

This clonotype ranks as medium-sized (0.01 to 0.1%). The gene calls are TRBV6-2 or TRBV6-3 and TRBJ2-7; perhaps TRBD1 as D (5 bases). Germline values: CDR1 MNHEY, CDR2 SVGEGT. The length of the CDR3 is 12 residues. V was cut by 6 bases and J by 7 bases, with 13 bases left in between. The DNA of the CDR3 is TGTGCCAGCAGAACAACAGGTTTAGAGCAGTACTTC. The encoded protein is CASRTTGLEQYF.

The DNA for the CDR3 is TGTGCCAGCTCACCCAGGGGAAACACTGAAGCTTTCTTT. The encoded protein is CASSPRGNTEAFF. This chain links TRBV18 with TRBJ1-1; possible D gene TRBD1, 6 bases. Trimming removed 3 bases at V and 2 bases at J, with 7 bases between. The CDR3 is 13 residues long. The germline CDR1 and CDR2 sequences are KGHSH and LQKENI.

The chain links TRBV28 to TRBJ2-7; the match to TRBD1 covers 10 bases. With 7 bases clipped from V and 5 bases from J, the junction kept 11 bases outside the gene matches. CDR1 is MDHEN and CDR2 is SYDVKM in the germline V gene. The CDR3 loop spans 15 amino acids. In nucleotides, the CDR3 is TGTGCCAGCATCCTTGCGGGGACAGGGGTTCACGAGCAGTACTTC. Translation: CASILAGTGVHEQYF.

The chain recombines TRBV19 with TRBJ2-3, with no clear D. V was pared by 3 bases and J by 1 base, with 8 bases between. CDR3 length: 14 amino acids. Germline values: CDR1 LNHDA, CDR2 SQIVND (reference sequence). CDR3 protein: CASSMRGGTDTQYF. The CDR3 DNA is TGTGCCAGTAGTATGAGAGGAGGCACAGATACGCAGTATTTT. Together with reference TRBV19 and TRBJ2-3, the CDR3 gives the full variable domain: DGGITQSPKYLFRKEGQNVTLSCEQNLNHDAMYWYRQDPGQGLRLIYYSQIVNDFQKGDIAEGYSVSREKKESFPLTVTSAQKNPTAFYLCASSMRGGTDTQYFGPGTRLTVL.

The rearrangement uses TRBV6-5 and TRBJ1-6; no firm D call. Germline CDR1 and CDR2: MNHEY and SVGAGI. This CDR3 comprises 15 residues. Trimming took off 0 bases at V and 2 bases at J, with 5 bases between the two ends. The CDR3 coding sequence is TGTGCCAGCAGTTACTCCGCCCCCTATAATTCACCCCTCCACTTT. Protein product: CASSYSAPYNSPLHF.

V and J are TRBV27 and TRBJ2-7; unclear D gene. V was shortened by 3 bases and J by 1 base, with 19 bases between the two germline ends. The CDR3 is made up of 17 amino acids. The germline V gene encodes CDR1 MNHEY and CDR2 SMNVEV (reference sequence). CDR3 residues: CASSLWSPMQVSYEQYF. The CDR3 coding sequence is TGTGCCAGCAGTTTGTGGTCCCCGATGCAGGTATCCTACGAGCAGTACTTC.

This clonotype has a single count. The chain recombines TRBV10-3 with TRBJ1-4; unclear D gene. The V gene's germline CDR1 is ENHRY and CDR2 SYGVKD. Trimming took off 4 bases at V and 3 bases at J, with 18 bases between the two ends. There are 17 residues in the CDR3. The CDR3 region is CAISGPTLVMANEKLFF. CDR3 DNA sequence: TGTGCCATCAGTGGACCAACCCTGGTCATGGCTAATGAAAAACTGTTTTTT.

This clonotype was detected only a few times. The chain uses TRBV12-3 or TRBV12-4 and TRBJ1-2, with D perhaps TRBD1 (5 bases). The CDR3 length is 11 residues. The V gene lost 4 bases and the J gene lost 5 bases, with 5 bases spanning the gap. The CDR3 protein is CASSSGYGYTF. CDR3 coding DNA: TGTGCCAGCAGTTCAGGGTATGGCTACACCTTC.

This clonotype turned up a few times. V usage is TRBV19 and J usage is TRBJ2-7; D is undetermined. Per the germline V gene, CDR1 is LNHDA and CDR2 is SQIVND (reference sequence). Trimming took 7 bases from V and 4 from J, leaving 11 bases between them. This CDR3 region has 12 residues. The CDR3 loop reads CASIRAIYEQYF. CDR3 sequence (DNA): TGTGCCAGTATTAGGGCCATTTACGAGCAGTACTTC.

This rearrangement joins TRBV28 to TRBJ1-2; D is possibly TRBD1 (5 bases). Trimming removed 6 bases from V and 8 bases from J, with 16 bases in between. This CDR3 spans 13 amino acids. Germline V gene sequence: CDR1 MDHEN, CDR2 SYDVKM. The CDR3 sequence: CASRPGAQGGYTF. The CDR3 coding sequence is TGTGCCAGCAGACCCGGGGCCCAAGGGGGCTACACCTTC.

This clonotype was found a few times. V is TRBV24-1 and J is TRBJ1-5; D is unclear. The germline V and J ends were trimmed by 4 bases and 4 bases, with 4 bases remaining between them. Germline CDR1 KGHDR, CDR2 SFDVKD. CDR3 size: 12 residues. CDR3 residues: CATSDPNQPQHF. In DNA form, the CDR3 reads TGTGCCACCAGTGACCCTAATCAGCCCCAGCATTTT.

This clonotype is judged large. V is TRBV29-1 and J is TRBJ2-3; D is uncertain. Trimming shortened V by 8 bases and J by 5 bases, and 11 bases separated the two germline ends. CDR1 is SQVTM, CDR2 ANQGSEA, per germline. This CDR3 has 11 amino acids. The CDR3 DNA is TGCAGCTTCTGGGGAATAGATACGCAGTATTTT. Amino acids: CSFWGIDTQYF.

The chain recombines TRBV27 with TRBJ1-5; D not resolved. CDR1 and CDR2 from the germline V gene are MNHEY and SMNVEV (reference sequence). V lost 5 bases, J lost 0 bases, and 14 bases lay in between. The CDR3 has 16 residues. CDR3 bases: TGTGCCAGCAGTCCGCCCGAAGGTTATAGCAATCAGCCCCAGCATTTT. Translated, it gives CASSPPEGYSNQPQHF.

This clonotype has just a few counts. CDR3 amino acids: CASSQATSGSAPQETQYF. CDR3 nucleotides: TGTGCCAGCAGCCAGGCCACTAGCGGGAGCGCCCCACAAGAGACCCAGTACTTC. The J gene is TRBJ2-5, the V gene TRBV4-2; 11 bases align to TRBD2. The CDR3 contains 18 residues. Losses at the gene ends were 3 bases for V and 2 bases for J; bases not matched to a gene: 11. The germline CDR1 and CDR2 sequences are LGHNA and YNFKEQ.